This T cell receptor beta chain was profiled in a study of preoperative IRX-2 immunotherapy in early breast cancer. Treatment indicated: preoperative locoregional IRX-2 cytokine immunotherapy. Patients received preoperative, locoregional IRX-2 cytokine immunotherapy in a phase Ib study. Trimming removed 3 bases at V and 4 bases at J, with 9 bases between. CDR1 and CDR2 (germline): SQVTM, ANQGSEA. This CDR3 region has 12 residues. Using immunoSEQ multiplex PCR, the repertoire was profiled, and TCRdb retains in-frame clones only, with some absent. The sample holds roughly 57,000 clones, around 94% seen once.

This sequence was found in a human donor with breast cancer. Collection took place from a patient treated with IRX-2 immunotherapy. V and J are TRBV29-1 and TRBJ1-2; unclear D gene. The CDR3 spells CSVEGGGYGYTF. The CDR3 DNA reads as TGCAGCGTTGAGGGTGGAGGCTATGGCTACACCTTC. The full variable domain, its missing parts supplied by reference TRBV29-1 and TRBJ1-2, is SAVISQKPSRDICQRGTSLTIQCQVDSQVTMMFWYRQQPGQSLTLIATANQGSEATYESGFVIDKFPISRPNLTFSTLTVSNMSPEDSSIYLCSVEGGGYGYTFGSGTRLTVV.